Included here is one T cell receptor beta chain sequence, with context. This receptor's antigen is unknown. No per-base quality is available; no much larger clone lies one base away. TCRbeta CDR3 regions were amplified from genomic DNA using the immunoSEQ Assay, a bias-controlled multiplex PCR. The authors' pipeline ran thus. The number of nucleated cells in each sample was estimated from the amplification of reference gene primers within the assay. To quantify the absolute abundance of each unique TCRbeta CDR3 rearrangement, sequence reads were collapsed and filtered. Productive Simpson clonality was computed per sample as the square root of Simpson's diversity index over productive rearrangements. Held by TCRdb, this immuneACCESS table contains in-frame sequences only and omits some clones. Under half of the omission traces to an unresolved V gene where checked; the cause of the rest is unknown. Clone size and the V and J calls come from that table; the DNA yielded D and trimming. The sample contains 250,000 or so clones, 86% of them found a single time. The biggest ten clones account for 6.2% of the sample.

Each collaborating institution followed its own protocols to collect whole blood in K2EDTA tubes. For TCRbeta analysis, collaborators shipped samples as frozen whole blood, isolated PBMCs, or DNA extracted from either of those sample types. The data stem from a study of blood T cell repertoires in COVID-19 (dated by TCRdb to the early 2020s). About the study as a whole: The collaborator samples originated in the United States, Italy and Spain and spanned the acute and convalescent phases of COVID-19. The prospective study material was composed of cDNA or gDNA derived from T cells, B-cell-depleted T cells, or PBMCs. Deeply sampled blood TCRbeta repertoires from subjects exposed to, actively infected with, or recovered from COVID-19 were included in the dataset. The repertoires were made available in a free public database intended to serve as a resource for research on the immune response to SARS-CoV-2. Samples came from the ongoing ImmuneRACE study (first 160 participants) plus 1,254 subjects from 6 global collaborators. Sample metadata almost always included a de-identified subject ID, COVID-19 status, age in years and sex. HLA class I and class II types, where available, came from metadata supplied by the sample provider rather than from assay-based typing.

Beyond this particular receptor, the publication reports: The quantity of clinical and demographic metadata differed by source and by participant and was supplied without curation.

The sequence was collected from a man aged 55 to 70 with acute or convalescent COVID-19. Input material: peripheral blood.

CDR3 protein: CATSDPRGQSSYNEQFF. The nucleotide sequence is TGTGCCACCAGTGACCCCAGGGGACAGAGCTCCTACAATGAGCAGTTCTTC. Recombination linked TRBV24-1 to TRBJ2-1, with 7 central nucleotides matching TRBD1. Unmatched junction bases come to 8, with V trimmed by 4 bases and J by 0 bases. The CDR3 numbers 17 residues from cysteine through phenylalanine. The CDR3 DNA has 51 bases and is translated from base 1. As encoded in the germline V gene, CDR1 is KGHDR while CDR2 is SFDVKD.